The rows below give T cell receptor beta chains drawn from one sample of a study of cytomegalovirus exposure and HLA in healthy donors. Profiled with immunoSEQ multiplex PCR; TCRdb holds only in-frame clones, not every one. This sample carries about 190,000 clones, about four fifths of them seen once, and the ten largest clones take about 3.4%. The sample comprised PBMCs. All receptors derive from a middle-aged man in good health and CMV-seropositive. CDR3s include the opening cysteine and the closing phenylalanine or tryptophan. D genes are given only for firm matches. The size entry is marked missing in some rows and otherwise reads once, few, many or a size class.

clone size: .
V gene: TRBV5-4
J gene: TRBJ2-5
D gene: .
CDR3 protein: CASRHDYEGETQYF
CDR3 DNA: TGTGCCAGCAGACATGACTACGAGGGAGAGACCCAGTACTTC

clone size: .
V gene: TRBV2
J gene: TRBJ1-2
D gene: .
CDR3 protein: CASSELPGNGYTF
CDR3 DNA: TGTGCCAGCAGTGAACTCCCCGGTAACGGCTACACCTTC

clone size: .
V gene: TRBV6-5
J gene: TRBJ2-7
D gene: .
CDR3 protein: CASSTRQSYEQYF
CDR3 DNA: TGTGCCAGCAGTACCCGACAGAGCTACGAGCAGTACTTC

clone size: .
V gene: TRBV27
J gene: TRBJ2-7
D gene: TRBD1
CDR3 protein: CASSIQGSPYEQYF
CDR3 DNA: TGTGCCAGCAGTATACAGGGGAGCCCATACGAGCAGTACTTC

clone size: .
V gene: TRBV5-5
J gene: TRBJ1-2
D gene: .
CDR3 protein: CASSPARANYGYTF
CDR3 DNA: TGTGCCAGCAGCCCCGCCAGGGCTAACTATGGCTACACCTTC

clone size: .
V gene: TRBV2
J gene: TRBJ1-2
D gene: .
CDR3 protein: CASSPRYGYTF
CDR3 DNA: TGTGCCAGCAGTCCCCGGTATGGCTACACCTTC

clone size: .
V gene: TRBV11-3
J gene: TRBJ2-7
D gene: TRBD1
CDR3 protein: CASSPGQGVAYEQYF
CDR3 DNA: TGTGCCAGCAGCCCGGGCCAGGGGGTAGCCTACGAGCAGTACTTC

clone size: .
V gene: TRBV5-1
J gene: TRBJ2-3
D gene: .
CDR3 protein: CASSLGDRITDTQYF
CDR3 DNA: TGCGCCAGCAGCTTGGGTGACAGAATCACAGATACGCAGTATTTT

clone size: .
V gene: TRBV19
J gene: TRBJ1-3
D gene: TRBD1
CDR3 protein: CAASTGEGNTIYF
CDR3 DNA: TGTGCCGCCTCAACAGGGGAAGGAAACACCATATATTTT

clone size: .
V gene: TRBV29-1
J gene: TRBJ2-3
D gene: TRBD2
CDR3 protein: CSVEQEGGPTDTQYF
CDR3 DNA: TGCAGCGTTGAACAGGAGGGAGGGCCCACAGATACGCAGTATTTT

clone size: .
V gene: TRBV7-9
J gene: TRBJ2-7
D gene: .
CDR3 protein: CFFFKQKAAYEQYF
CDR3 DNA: TGTTTTTTTTTCAAGCAGAAGGCGGCATACGAGCAGTACTTC

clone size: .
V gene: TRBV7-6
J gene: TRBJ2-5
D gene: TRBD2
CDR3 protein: CASSPTSAWVETQYF
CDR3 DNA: TGTGCCAGCAGCCCGACTAGCGCGTGGGTTGAGACCCAGTACTTC

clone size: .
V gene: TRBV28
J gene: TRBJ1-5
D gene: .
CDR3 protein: CASRDSGGIQPQHF
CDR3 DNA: TGTGCCAGCAGGGACTCAGGAGGGATTCAGCCCCAGCATTTT

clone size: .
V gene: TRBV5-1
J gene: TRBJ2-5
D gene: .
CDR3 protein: CASSLGSGRETQYF
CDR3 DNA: TGCGCCAGCAGCTTGGGAAGCGGCCGAGAGACCCAGTACTTC

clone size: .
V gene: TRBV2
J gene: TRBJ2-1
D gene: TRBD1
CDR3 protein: CASKTDRGPYNEQFF
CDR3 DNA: TGTGCCAGCAAGACGGACAGGGGCCCTTACAATGAGCAGTTCTTC

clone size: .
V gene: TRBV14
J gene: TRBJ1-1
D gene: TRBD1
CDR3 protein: CASSWSRDSEAFF
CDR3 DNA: TGTGCCAGCAGCTGGTCCCGGGACAGTGAAGCTTTCTTT

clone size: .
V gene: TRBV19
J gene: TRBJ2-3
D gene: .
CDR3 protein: CASSVGGTDTQYF
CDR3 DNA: TGTGCCAGTAGTGTGGGAGGCACAGATACGCAGTATTTT

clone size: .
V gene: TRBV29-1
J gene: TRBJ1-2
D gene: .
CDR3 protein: CSVPSRGDYGYTF
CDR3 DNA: TGCAGCGTCCCCTCCCGGGGTGACTATGGCTACACCTTC

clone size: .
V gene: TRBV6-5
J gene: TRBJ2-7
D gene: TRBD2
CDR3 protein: CASSFRGGRAAGEQYF
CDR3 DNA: TGTGCCAGCAGTTTCCGGGGGGGGAGGGCCGCCGGGGAGCAGTACTTC

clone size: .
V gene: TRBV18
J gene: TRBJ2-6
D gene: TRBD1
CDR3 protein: CASSSLGQNSGANVLTF
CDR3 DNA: TGTGCCAGCTCATCCTTGGGACAGAACTCTGGGGCCAACGTCCTGACTTTC

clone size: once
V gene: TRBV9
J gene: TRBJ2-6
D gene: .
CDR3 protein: CASSLPLLSGANVLTF
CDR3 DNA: TGTGCCAGCAGCCTACCACTCCTCTCTGGGGCCAACGTCCTGACTTTC

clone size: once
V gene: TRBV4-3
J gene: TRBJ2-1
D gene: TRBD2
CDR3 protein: CASSPLGTTGREQFF
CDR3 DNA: TGCGCCAGCAGCCCCCTGGGGACTACGGGAAGAGAGCAGTTCTTC

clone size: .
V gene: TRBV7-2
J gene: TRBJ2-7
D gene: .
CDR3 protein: CASSLKTDLAYEQYF
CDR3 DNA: TGTGCCAGCAGCTTAAAGACTGACCTCGCCTACGAGCAGTACTTC

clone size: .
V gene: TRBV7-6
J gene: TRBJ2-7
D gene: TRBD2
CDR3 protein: CASSSRLAGGFQEQYF
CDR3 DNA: TGTGCCAGCAGCTCCCGACTAGCGGGAGGGTTTCAGGAGCAGTACTTC

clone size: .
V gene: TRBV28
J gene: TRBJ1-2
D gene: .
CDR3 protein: CASTSGSYGYTF
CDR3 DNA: TGTGCCAGCACGTCAGGGTCGTATGGCTACACCTTC

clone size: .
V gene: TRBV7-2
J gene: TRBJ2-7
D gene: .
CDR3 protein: CAAGPDYEQYF
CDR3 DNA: TGTGCCGCGGGGCCTGACTACGAGCAGTACTTC

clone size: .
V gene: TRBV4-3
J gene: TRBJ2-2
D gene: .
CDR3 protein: CASSPTRVSIGELFF
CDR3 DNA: TGCGCCAGCAGCCCTACTAGAGTCTCCATCGGGGAGCTGTTTTTT

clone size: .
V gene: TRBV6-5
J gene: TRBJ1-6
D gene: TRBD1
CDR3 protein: CAGSRQGGGSPLHF
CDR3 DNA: TGTGCCGGCAGCCGACAGGGTGGAGGTTCACCCCTCCACTTT

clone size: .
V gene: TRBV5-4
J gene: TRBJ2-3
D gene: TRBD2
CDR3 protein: CASSNGLAGRTSTDTQYF
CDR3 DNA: TGTGCCAGCAGCAACGGACTAGCGGGACGTACTAGCACAGATACGCAGTATTTT

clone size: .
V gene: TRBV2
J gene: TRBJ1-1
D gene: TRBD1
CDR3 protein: CASSPDRGGGDTEAFF
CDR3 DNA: TGTGCCAGCAGCCCCGACAGGGGAGGGGGAGACACTGAAGCTTTCTTT

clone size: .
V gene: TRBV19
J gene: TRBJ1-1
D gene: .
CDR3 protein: CASSPPHHGNTEAFF
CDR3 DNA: TGTGCCAGTAGTCCCCCGCACCACGGGAACACTGAAGCTTTCTTT

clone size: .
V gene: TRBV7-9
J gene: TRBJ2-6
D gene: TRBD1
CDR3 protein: CASSSGGSSGANVLTF
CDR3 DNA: TGTGCCAGCAGTTCAGGGGGATCTTCTGGGGCCAACGTCCTGACTTTC

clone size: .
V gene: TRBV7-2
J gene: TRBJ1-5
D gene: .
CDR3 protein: CASSLQGNQPQHF
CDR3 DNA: TGTGCCAGCAGCTTGCAGGGCAATCAGCCCCAGCATTTT

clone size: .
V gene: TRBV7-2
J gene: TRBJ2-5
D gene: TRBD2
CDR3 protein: CASSFPTGGQETQYF
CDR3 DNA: TGTGCCAGCAGCTTCCCGACGGGGGGACAAGAGACCCAGTACTTC

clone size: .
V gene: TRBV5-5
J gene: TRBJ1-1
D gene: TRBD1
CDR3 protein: CASSFDRGREAFF
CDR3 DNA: TGTGCCAGCAGCTTTGACAGGGGGCGTGAAGCTTTCTTT

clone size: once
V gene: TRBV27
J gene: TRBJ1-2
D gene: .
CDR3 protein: CASSSRLTNYGYTF
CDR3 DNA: TGTGCCAGCAGTTCCAGATTAACTAACTATGGCTACACCTTC

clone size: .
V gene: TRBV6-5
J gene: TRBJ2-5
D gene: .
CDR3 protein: CASSYSFHQETQYF
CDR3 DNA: TGTGCCAGCAGTTACTCGTTCCATCAAGAGACCCAGTACTTC

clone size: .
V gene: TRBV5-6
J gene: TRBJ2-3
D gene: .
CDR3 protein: CASSSADTQYF
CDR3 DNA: TGTGCCAGCAGCTCCGCAGATACGCAGTATTTT

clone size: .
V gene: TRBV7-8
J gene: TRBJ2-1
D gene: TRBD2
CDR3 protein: CASTYTGVAGLSSYNEQFF
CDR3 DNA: TGTGCCAGCACCTATACCGGGGTAGCGGGCCTCAGCTCCTACAATGAGCAGTTCTTC

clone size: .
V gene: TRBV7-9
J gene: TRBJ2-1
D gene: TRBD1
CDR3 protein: CASSGGQGWGRLEQFF
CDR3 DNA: TGTGCCAGCAGCGGGGGACAGGGATGGGGGAGGCTCGAGCAGTTCTTC

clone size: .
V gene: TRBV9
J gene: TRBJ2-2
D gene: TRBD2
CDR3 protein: CASSVEPPSGRGTGELFF
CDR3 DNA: TGTGCCAGCAGCGTAGAGCCCCCTAGCGGGAGAGGCACCGGGGAGCTGTTTTTT

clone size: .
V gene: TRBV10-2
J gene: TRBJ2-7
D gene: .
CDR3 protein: CASRGQNDEQYF
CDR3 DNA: TGCGCCAGCCGTGGGCAGAACGACGAGCAGTACTTC

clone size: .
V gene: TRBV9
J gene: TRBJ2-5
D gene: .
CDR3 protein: CASSVKAGGEETQYF
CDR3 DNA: TGTGCCAGCAGCGTCAAAGCCGGGGGAGAAGAGACCCAGTACTTC

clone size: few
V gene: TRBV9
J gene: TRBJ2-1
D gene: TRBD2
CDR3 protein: CASSVAPHLRGAPYEQFF
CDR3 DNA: TGTGCCAGCAGCGTAGCCCCCCACCTGCGGGGGGCCCCCTATGAGCAGTTCTTC

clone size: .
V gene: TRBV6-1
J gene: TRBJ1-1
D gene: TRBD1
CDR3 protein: CASTGTGGPPQAFF
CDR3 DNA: TGTGCCAGTACCGGGACAGGGGGCCCCCCTCAAGCTTTCTTT

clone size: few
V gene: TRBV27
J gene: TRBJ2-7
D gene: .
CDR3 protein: CASSLAGSPYEQYF
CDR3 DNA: TGTGCCAGCAGTTTGGCGGGGTCTCCCTACGAGCAGTACTTC

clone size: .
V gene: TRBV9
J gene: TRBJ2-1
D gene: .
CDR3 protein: CASSVPEVNSYNEQFF
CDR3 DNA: TGTGCCAGCAGCGTTCCGGAGGTAAACTCCTACAATGAGCAGTTCTTC

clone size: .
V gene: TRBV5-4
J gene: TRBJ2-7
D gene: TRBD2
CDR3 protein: CASSAGWRGASYEQYF
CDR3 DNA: TGTGCCAGCAGCGCGGGTTGGCGGGGGGCCTCCTACGAGCAGTACTTC

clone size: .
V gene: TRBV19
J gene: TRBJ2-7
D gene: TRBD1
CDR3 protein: CASRQGVSYEQYF
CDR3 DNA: TGTGCCAGTAGACAGGGGGTCTCCTACGAGCAGTACTTC

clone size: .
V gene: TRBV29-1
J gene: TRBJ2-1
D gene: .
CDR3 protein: CSVEEDSFSYNEQFF
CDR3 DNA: TGCAGCGTTGAAGAGGACAGCTTCTCCTACAATGAGCAGTTCTTC

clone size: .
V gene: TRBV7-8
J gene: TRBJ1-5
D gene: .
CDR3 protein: CASSSPRGGIVSNQPQHF
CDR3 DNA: TGTGCCAGCAGCTCCCCGAGGGGGGGCATAGTTAGCAATCAGCCCCAGCATTTT

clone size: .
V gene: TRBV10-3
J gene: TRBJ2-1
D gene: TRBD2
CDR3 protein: CAISDPGGASGNTNEQFF
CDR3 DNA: TGTGCCATCAGTGACCCGGGAGGGGCTAGCGGGAATACCAATGAGCAGTTCTTC

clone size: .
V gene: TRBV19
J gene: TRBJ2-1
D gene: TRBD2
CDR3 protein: CASSSSGRAFYNEQFF
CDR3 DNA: TGTGCCAGTAGTTCAAGCGGGAGGGCTTTCTACAATGAGCAGTTCTTC

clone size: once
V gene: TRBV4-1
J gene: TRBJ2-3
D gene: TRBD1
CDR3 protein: CASSPWDRGSTDTQYF
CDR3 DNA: TGCGCCAGCAGCCCCTGGGACAGGGGTTCCACAGATACGCAGTATTTT